This passage covers 23 T cell receptor beta chains from one sample sequenced in a study of graft-versus-host responses after intestinal transplantation. Data came from immunoSEQ multiplex PCR; TCRdb stores just in-frame clones and leaves some out. Of around 71,000 clones in the sample, more than 90% are singletons; the top ten hold less than 8%. Sample: bone marrow, taken roughly 780 days after intestinal transplantation. The receptor set was obtained from a human patient who received an intestinal transplant, so some T cells may come from the graft donor.

The chain couples TRBV14 to TRBJ2-7; no reliable D call. CDR3 length: 17 amino acids. Germline values: CDR1 SGHDN, CDR2 FVKESK. Trimming removed 0 bases from V and 6 bases from J, with 21 bases in between. CDR3 nucleotide sequence: TGTGCCAGCAGCCAAGAGTTAGGGCTACCGACCGAAGGCGAGCAGTACTTC. Translated, it gives CASSQELGLPTEGEQYF.

As for this clone: Other nucleotide sequences in the sample specify the same CDR3. The chain carries TRBV28 and TRBJ1-2, with 8 positions matching TRBD1. CDR1 and CDR2 from the germline V gene are MDHEN and SYDVKM. This CDR3 region has 14 residues. After removal of 3 bases from V and 0 bases from J, the junction contained 0 bases not matched to a gene. The DNA for the CDR3 is TGTGCCAGCAGTTTGGGACAGGCTAACTATGGCTACACCTTC. Protein product: CASSLGQANYGYTF.

V is TRBV27 and J is TRBJ1-2; no firm D call. The CDR3 contains 14 residues. The germline V gene encodes CDR1 MNHEY and CDR2 SMNVEV (reference sequence). The germline V and J ends were trimmed by 3 bases and 2 bases, with 10 bases remaining between them. The CDR3 protein is CASSFSRSNYGYTF. CDR3 coding DNA: TGTGCCAGCAGTTTTTCTAGGTCCAACTATGGCTACACCTTC.

V and J are TRBV5-1 and TRBJ2-1; D unresolved. Germline CDR1 SGHRS, CDR2 YFSETQ. The CDR3 covers 14 residues. Trimming took off 5 bases at V and 5 bases at J, with 14 bases between the two ends. CDR3 nucleotides: TGCGCCAGCAGTATACTGGACCCAGACAATGAGCAGTTCTTC. It yields the protein CASSILDPDNEQFF.

The chain is built from TRBV6-5 and TRBJ2-1, with D perhaps TRBD2 (7 bases). Germline CDR1 and CDR2: MNHEY and SVGAGI. CDR3 size: 15 residues. V was pared by 6 bases and J by 6 bases, with 18 bases between. In nucleotides, the CDR3 is TGTGCCAGCAGCATGGCGAGGGGGGGCGGCAATGAGCAGTTCTTC. This gives the protein CASSMARGGGNEQFF.

V usage is TRBV2 and J usage is TRBJ1-2; D uncertain. Germline-derived CDR1 and CDR2 are SNHLY and FYNNEI. This CDR3 contains 16 residues. V lost 1 base and J 6 bases, leaving 18 bases between the germline ends. CDR3 nucleotide sequence: TGTGCCAGCAGTGAAGAACGCACCATCCTCCGGGATGGCTACACCTTC. It is translated as CASSEERTILRDGYTF.

The table lists this clone with a count of one. The V call is TRBV11-2, the J call TRBJ1-1; 8 bases map to TRBD1. CDR3 length equals 14 residues. Germline lookup yields CDR1 SGHAT and CDR2 FQNNGV. Unmatched junction bases numbered 7, after V lost 5 bases and J lost 5 bases. CDR3 DNA: TGTGCCAGCAGCCAGGACAGGGTGGGTACTGAAGCTTTCTTT. It yields the protein CASSQDRVGTEAFF.

The J gene is TRBJ1-3, the V gene TRBV6-5, with 7 bases aligning to TRBD1. Germline CDR1 MNHEY, CDR2 SVGAGI. The CDR3 sequence is 14 residues long. V trimming: 6 bases; J trimming: 2 bases; junction bases outside the gene matches: 4. The CDR3 is CASSSQGAGNTIYF. The DNA for the CDR3 is TGTGCCAGCAGCTCGCAGGGGGCTGGAAACACCATATATTTT.

The rearrangement links TRBV28 to TRBJ1-4; D is undetermined. Germline CDR1 is MDHEN and CDR2 is SYDVKM. The CDR3 consists of 13 residues. V lost 3 bases and J 11 bases, leaving 13 bases between the germline ends. This chain's CDR3 is CASSFSEGRKLFF. Written as DNA, the CDR3 is TGTGCCAGCAGTTTTTCTGAGGGTAGGAAACTGTTTTTT.

The CDR3 coding sequence is TGCGCCAGCAGTGAGTCGAAGGGGACAGGGGATGAAAAACTGTTTTTT. Translating it yields CASSESKGTGDEKLFF. The genes are TRBV10-2 and TRBJ1-4; TRBD1 agrees at 10 bases. Germline V gives CDR1 WSHSY, CDR2 SAAADI. The CDR3 consists of 16 residues. The V gene end was trimmed by 0 bases and the J gene end by 6 bases; junction bases not matched to a gene: 4.

A single count supports this clone. This chain connects TRBV6-5 to TRBJ2-7; possible D gene TRBD2, 5 bases. Per the germline V gene, CDR1 is MNHEY and CDR2 is SVGAGI. Trimming shortened V by 2 bases and J by 0 bases, and 8 bases separated the two germline ends. The CDR3 has 14 amino acids. CDR3 DNA: TGTGCCAGCAGTTACGCGGGCTCCTCCTACGAGCAGTACTTC. It encodes CASSYAGSSYEQYF.

V and J are TRBV14 and TRBJ2-3; 8 bases are shared with TRBD2. Per germline, CDR1 SGHDN and CDR2 FVKESK. This CDR3 has 14 residues. J lost 4 bases, V lost 5 bases, and 5 bases had no gene match. The CDR3 DNA follows: TGTGCCAGCAGCGTTGGACTAGCCCCAGATACGCAGTATTTT. The encoded protein is CASSVGLAPDTQYF.

The gene calls are TRBV5-1 and TRBJ1-3; D is uncertain. Germline V lookup: CDR1 SGHRS, CDR2 YFSETQ. Trimming stripped 4 bases from V and 0 bases from J, with 11 bases between. CDR3 size: 15 residues. The CDR3 here is CASSGSASSGNTIYF. The CDR3 DNA reads as TGCGCCAGCAGCGGCAGCGCGAGCTCTGGAAACACCATATATTTT.

This clone occurred once. V is TRBV6-5 and J is TRBJ2-7; TRBD2 aligns across 7 bases. Germline V gene sequence: CDR1 MNHEY, CDR2 SVGAGI. This CDR3 is 14 amino acids long. J gave up 5 bases and V 6 bases, and 10 bases lay outside the gene matches. The CDR3 coding sequence is TGTGCCAGCAGCAATATCAACGCGGGAGACGAGCAGTACTTC. It translates to CASSNINAGDEQYF.

The rearrangement joins TRBV6-5 to TRBJ1-5, with TRBD1 as a possible D gene (5 bases). In germline, CDR1 is MNHEY, CDR2 SVGAGI. The V gene lost 7 bases and the J gene lost 0 bases, with 7 bases spanning the gap. The CDR3 loop spans 13 amino acids. CDR3 residues: CASMQGSNQPQHF. The DNA of the CDR3 is TGTGCCAGCATGCAGGGTAGCAATCAGCCCCAGCATTTT.

This sequence joins TRBV5-6 and TRBJ2-1; D tentatively reads TRBD1 or TRBD2 (5 bases each). V lost 6 bases, J lost 16 bases, and 17 bases lay in between. The CDR3 length is 11 residues. Germline values: CDR1 SGHDT, CDR2 YYEEEE. The CDR3 sequence: CASKAGTNQFF. Written as DNA, the CDR3 is TGTGCCAGCAAGGCCGGGACGAACCAATTCTTC.

This chain links TRBV28 with TRBJ2-7, with 12 nucleotides matching TRBD2. With 6 bases clipped from V and 2 bases from J, the junction kept 26 bases outside the gene matches. The CDR3 spans 22 residues. CDR1 and CDR2 from the germline V gene are MDHEN and SYDVKM. The CDR3 sequence: CASSQRRGGPSFTSGRTYEQYF. The CDR3 nucleotides read TGTGCCAGCAGCCAGAGGCGAGGAGGCCCCTCTTTTACTAGCGGGAGGACCTACGAGCAGTACTTC.

The rearrangement joins TRBV18 to TRBJ1-1; no firm D call. The V end was cut by 1 base, the J end by 1 base, with 10 bases between. This CDR3 has 15 residues. Germline CDR1 and CDR2: KGHSH and LQKENI. In DNA form, the CDR3 reads TGTGCCAGCTCACCACGAGCAGACCGGAACACTGAAGCTTTCTTT. It specifies CASSPRADRNTEAFF. Supplemented by reference TRBV18 and TRBJ1-1, the full variable domain reads NAGVMQNPRHLVRRRGQEARLRCSPMKGHSHVYWYRQLPEEGLKFMVYLQKENIIDESGMPKERFSAEFPKEGPSILRIQQVVRGDSAAYFCASSPRADRNTEAFFGQGTRLTVV.

V gene TRBV5-5 combines with J gene TRBJ2-3; tentatively, D is TRBD2 (5 bases). This CDR3 contains 15 residues. Per germline, CDR1 SGHKS and CDR2 YYEKEE (reference sequence). V was shortened by 2 bases and J by 2 bases, with 12 bases between the two germline ends. CDR3 sequence: CASSFSPGDTDTQYF. For the CDR3, the DNA is TGTGCCAGCAGCTTTAGCCCCGGGGACACAGATACGCAGTATTTT. Filled out from reference TRBV5-5 and TRBJ2-3, the complete variable domain reads DAGVTQSPTHLIKTRGQQVTLRCSPISGHKSVSWYQQVLGQGPQFIFQYYEKEERGRGNFPDRFSARQFPNYSSELNVNALLLGDSALYLCASSFSPGDTDTQYFGPGTRLTVL.

V gene TRBV5-4 combines with J gene TRBJ1-2, with unresolved D. This CDR3 region has 13 residues. Germline CDR1 SGHNT, CDR2 YYREEE (reference sequence). Trimming removed 4 bases at V and 2 bases at J, with 9 bases between. The chain's CDR3 is CASSTDGNYGYTF. Here the CDR3 DNA reads TGTGCCAGCAGCACCGACGGGAACTATGGCTACACCTTC.

V is TRBV5-1 and J is TRBJ2-5; 11 bases map to TRBD1. V shed 7 bases, J shed 5 bases, and the junction held 10 bases outside the gene matches. The CDR3 totals 15 residues. The germline V gene has CDR1 SGHRS and CDR2 YFSETQ. The chain's CDR3 is CASGFGDRGLETQYF. CDR3 nucleotide sequence: TGCGCCAGCGGTTTCGGGGACAGGGGGTTGGAGACCCAGTACTTC.

The J gene is TRBJ2-1, the V gene TRBV1; the D call TRBD1 from the table was never checked on the DNA. TRBV1 is classified as a pseudogene. The CDR3 contains 15 residues. CDR3 in amino acids: CTSSLGLFLDNEQFF. The DNA for the CDR3 is TGCACCAGCAGCCTTGGGCTTTTTCTTGACAATGAGCAGTTCTTC.

The V and J genes are TRBV6-1 and TRBJ2-5; TRBD1 or TRBD2 may be the D gene (5 bases each). The J call is uncertain, as TRBJ2-7 better fits the DNA end. CDR1 is MNHNS and CDR2 is SASEGT in the germline V gene. The CDR3 has 17 amino acids. CDR3 region: CASSEEFPGAWGYEQYF. CDR3 DNA sequence: TGTGCCAGCAGTGAAGAGTTCCCAGGTGCGTGGGGGTACGAGCAGTACTTC.